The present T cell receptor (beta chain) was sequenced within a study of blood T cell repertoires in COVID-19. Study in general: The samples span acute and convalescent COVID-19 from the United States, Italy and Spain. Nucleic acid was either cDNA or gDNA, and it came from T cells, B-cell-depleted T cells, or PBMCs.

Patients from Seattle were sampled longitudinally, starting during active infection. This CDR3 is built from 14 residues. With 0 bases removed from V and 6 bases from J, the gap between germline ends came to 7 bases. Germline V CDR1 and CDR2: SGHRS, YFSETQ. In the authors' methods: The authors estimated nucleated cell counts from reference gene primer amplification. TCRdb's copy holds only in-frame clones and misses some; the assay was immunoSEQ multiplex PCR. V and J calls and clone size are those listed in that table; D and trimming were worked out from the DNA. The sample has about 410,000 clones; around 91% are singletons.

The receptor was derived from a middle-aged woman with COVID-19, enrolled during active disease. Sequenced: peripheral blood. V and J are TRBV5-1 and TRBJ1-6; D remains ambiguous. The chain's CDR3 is CASSLDKTNSPLHF. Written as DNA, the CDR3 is TGCGCCAGCAGCTTGGACAAAACTAATTCACCCCTCCACTTT.